The following is a T cell receptor (beta chain) sequence with its context. This entry comes from a study of T cells in Graves' hyperthyroidism and ophthalmopathy. The CDR3 regions of TCR beta were amplified from RNA transcripts. Using the HTBI primer set, a first-round RT-PCR was run on the TCR CDR3. MiXCR, applied by TCRdb to the multiplex PCR reads, yields one record per CDR3 protein. The sample records about 360,000 distinct CDR3 sequences, approximately 19% being singletons. V shed 2 bases and J 5 bases; nucleotides not matched to a gene: 10. The CDR3 contains 16 residues. Germline V gene data show CDR1 as MNHEY and CDR2 as SVGAGI.

Sequencing was performed on blood. The chain combines TRBV6-5 with TRBJ1-2; 8 bases are shared with TRBD1. The source of this sequence is a woman younger than 30 with Graves' hyperthyroidism. This CDR3 is CASSYAAGGATYGYTF. CDR3 bases: TGTGCCAGCAGTTACGCAGCAGGGGGCGCTACGTATGGCTACACCTTC.